Listed here is a single TCR beta chain. No antigen is known for it. The data were taken from a study of OX40 agonist ivuxolimab in advanced cancers. Across the study: Subjects had a mean age of around 63 years, with a range of about 23 to 90; around 84% were male. The study, taken as a whole, reports: There were, on average, more expanded clones in CD8+ T cells than in CD4+.

CDR1 and CDR2 (germline): SEHNR, FQNEAQ (reference sequence). Trimming pared 5 bases from V and 6 bases from J, leaving 14 bases between. The CDR3 extends over 14 amino acids. Clones were sequenced by immunoSEQ multiplex PCR, and TCRdb holds only the in-frame ones, with some missing. The top ten hold approximately 0.4% of the sample, which has tens of thousands of clones, around 86% seen once. The genes are TRBV7-9 and TRBJ2-4; perhaps D is TRBD1 or TRBD2 (5 bases each). Here the sequenced sample was CD4+ or CD8+ T cells sorted from blood, taken in a trial of the OX40 agonist ivuxolimab. The origin of this receptor is an adult with an advanced solid tumor such as melanoma, head and neck, liver or kidney cancer. The chain's CDR3 is CASSPGRSANIQYF. Here the CDR3 DNA reads TGTGCCAGCAGCCCGGGACGGTCAGCAAACATTCAGTACTTC.